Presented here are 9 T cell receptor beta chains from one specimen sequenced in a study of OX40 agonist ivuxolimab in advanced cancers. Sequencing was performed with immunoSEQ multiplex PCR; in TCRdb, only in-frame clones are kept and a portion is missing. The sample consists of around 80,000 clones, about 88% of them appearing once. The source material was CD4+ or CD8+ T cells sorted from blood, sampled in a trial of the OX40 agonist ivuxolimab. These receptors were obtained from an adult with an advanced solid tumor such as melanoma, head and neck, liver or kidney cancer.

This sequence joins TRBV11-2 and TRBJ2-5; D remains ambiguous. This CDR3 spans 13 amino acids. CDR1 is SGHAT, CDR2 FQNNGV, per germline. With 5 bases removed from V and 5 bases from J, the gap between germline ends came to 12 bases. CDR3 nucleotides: TGTGCCAGCAGCAGTTCGGCAAGGGAGACCCAGTACTTC. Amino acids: CASSSSARETQYF. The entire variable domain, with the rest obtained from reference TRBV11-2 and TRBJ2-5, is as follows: EAGVAQSPRYKIIEKRQSVAFWCNPISGHATLYWYQQILGQGPKLLIQFQNNGVVDDSQLPKDRFSAERLKGVDSTLKIQPAKLEDSAVYLCASSSSARETQYFGPGTRLLVL.

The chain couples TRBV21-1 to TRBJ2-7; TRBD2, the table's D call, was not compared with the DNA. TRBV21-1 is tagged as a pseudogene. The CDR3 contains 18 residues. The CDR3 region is CASSHERTRSAVPCEQYF. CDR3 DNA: TGTGCCAGCAGCCACGAACGTACTAGGTCCGCCGTTCCTTGCGAGCAGTACTTC.

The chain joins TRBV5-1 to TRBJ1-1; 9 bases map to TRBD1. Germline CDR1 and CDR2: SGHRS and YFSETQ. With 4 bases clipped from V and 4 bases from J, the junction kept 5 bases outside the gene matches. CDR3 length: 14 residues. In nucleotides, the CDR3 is TGCGCCAGCAGCCCCGGGGACAGGGCCACTGAAGCTTTCTTT. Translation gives CASSPGDRATEAFF.

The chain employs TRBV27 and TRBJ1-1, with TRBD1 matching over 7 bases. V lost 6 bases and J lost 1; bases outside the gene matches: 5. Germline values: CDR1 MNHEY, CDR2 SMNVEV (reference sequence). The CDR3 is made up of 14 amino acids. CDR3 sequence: CASRYRQGNTEAFF. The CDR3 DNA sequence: TGTGCCAGCAGGTATCGACAGGGGAACACTGAAGCTTTCTTT.

CDR3 region: CATRSRKETQYF. The CDR3, as DNA: TGTGCCACCAGGTCAAGGAAAGAGACCCAGTACTTC. This sequence joins TRBV15 and TRBJ2-5; D is uncertain. V lost 6 bases to trimming and J lost 3 bases, with 8 bases between them. The CDR3 spans 12 residues. Looked up from germline, CDR1 is LNHNV and CDR2 is YYDKDF (reference sequence).

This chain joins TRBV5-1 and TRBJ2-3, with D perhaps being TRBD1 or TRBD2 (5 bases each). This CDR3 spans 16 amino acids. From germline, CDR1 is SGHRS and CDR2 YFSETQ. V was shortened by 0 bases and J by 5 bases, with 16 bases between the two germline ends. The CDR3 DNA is TGCGCCAGCAGCTTGGGGGGACCTAGAGGACGAGATACGCAGTATTTT. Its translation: CASSLGGPRGRDTQYF.

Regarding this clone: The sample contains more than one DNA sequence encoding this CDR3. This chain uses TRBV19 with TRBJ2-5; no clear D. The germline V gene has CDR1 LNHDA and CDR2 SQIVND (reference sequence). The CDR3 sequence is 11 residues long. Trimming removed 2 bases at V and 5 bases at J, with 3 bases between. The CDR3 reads CASSIRETQYF. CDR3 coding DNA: TGTGCCAGTAGTATAAGGGAGACCCAGTACTTC. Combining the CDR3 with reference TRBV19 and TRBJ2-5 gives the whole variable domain DGGITQSPKYLFRKEGQNVTLSCEQNLNHDAMYWYRQDPGQGLRLIYYSQIVNDFQKGDIAEGYSVSREKKESFPLTVTSAQKNPTAFYLCASSIRETQYFGPGTRLLVL.

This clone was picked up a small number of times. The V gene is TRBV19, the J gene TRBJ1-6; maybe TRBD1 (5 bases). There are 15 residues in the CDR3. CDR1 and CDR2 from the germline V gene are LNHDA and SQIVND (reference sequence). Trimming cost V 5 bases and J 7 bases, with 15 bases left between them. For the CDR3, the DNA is TGTGCCAGTAGTGGGGGGAGCTCGAGGAATTCACCCCTCCACTTT. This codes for CASSGGSSRNSPLHF.

Here the CDR3 DNA reads TGTGCCACCCAACGCAGGGGGCTAAGCACAGATACGCAGTATTTT. This encodes CATQRRGLSTDTQYF. The V and J genes are TRBV19 and TRBJ2-3; 8 bases line up with TRBD1. The ends lost 10 bases at V and 0 bases at J; junction bases unmatched: 9. The CDR3 has 15 residues. Germline V gives CDR1 LNHDA, CDR2 SQIVND (reference sequence). Drawing the rest from reference TRBV19 and TRBJ2-3, the complete variable domain is DGGITQSPKYLFRKEGQNVTLSCEQNLNHDAMYWYRQDPGQGLRLIYYSQIVNDFQKGDIAEGYSVSREKKESFPLTVTSAQKNPTAFYLCATQRRGLSTDTQYFGPGTRLTVL.